This T cell receptor beta chain was identified in a study of response to subunit inactivated influenza vaccine. MiXCR, applied by TCRdb to the RT-PCR reads, yields one record per CDR3 protein. The profile shows fewer than 700,000 distinct CDR3 sequences, over 10% of them singletons. V lost 6 bases to trimming and J lost 6 bases; unmatched junction nucleotides: 4. This CDR3 has 13 residues. The germline V gene has CDR1 MNHEY and CDR2 SVGEGT. This clonotype has a handful of counts. What it binds is unknown. Notes on the study in general: There was a suggestion from the authors that each seasonal influenza vaccination recruits few new T cells.

The clonotype was recovered from a man between 50 and 59 years old who received an inactivated influenza vaccine. The material was PBMCs from blood, obtained about 6 weeks after vaccination. V and J are TRBV6-2 or TRBV6-3 and TRBJ2-1, with 8 bases fitting TRBD2. The CDR3 sequence is CASRELAGNEQFF. DNA for the CDR3: TGTGCCAGCAGAGAGCTAGCGGGCAATGAGCAGTTCTTC.